This T cell receptor beta chain was identified in a study of CD4 T cells in relation to SARS-CoV-2 and coronaviruses. Before the COVID-19 pandemic, during about 2011-2019, CD4+ T cells were taken from unexposed donors. CD4+ T cells were isolated from the cells after 10 days of culture. Fresh IL-2 medium replaced half the medium on days 3 and 7. With respect to this clone: Antigen specificity is unknown.

Germline CDR1 reads LNHDA; CDR2 reads SQIVND (reference sequence). The CDR3 runs 13 residues. V shed 5 bases and J shed 4 bases, with 11 bases lying between them. Generated by immunoSEQ multiplex PCR, the TCRdb table keeps only in-frame clones and is missing some. The sample lists roughly 17,000 clones, approximately 80% occurring once. Sequenced sample: CD4+ T cells from PBMCs, cultured in vitro. The receptor was derived from a human donor in good health. This chain connects TRBV19 to TRBJ1-2; no reliable D call. Here the CDR3 reads CASSLGPGYGYTF. As DNA, the CDR3 is TGTGCCAGTAGTCTGGGCCCTGGCTATGGCTACACCTTC.